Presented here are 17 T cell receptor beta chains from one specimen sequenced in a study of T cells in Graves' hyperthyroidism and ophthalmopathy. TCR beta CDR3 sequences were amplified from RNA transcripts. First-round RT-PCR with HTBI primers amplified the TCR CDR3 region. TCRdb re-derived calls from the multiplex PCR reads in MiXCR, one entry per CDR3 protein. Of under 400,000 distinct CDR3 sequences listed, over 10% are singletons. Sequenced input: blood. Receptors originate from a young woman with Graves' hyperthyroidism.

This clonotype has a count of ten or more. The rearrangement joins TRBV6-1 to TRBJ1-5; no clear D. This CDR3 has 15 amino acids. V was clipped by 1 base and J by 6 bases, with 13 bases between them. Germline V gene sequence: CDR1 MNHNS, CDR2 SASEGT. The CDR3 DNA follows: TGTGCCAGCAGTGAAGGGCCTGACGGTGGTCAGCCCCAGCATTTT. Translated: CASSEGPDGGQPQHF.

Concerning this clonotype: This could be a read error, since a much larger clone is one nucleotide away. The CDR3 coding sequence is TGTGCCACCAGTGACCCGGGACGGAAGGTCACAGATACGCAGTATTTT. Its translation: CATSDPGRKVTDTQYF. This chain connects TRBV24-1 to TRBJ2-3; possibly TRBD1 or TRBD2 for D (5 bases each). CDR1 is KGHDR, CDR2 SFDVKD, per germline. The CDR3 is 16 residues long. Trimming took 4 bases from V and 2 from J, leaving 15 bases between them.

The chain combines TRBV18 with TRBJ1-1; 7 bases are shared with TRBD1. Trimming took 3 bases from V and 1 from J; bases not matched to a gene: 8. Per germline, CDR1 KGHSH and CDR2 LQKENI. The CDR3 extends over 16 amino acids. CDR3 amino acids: CASSPRPGQQNTEAFF. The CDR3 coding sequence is TGTGCCAGCTCACCCCGTCCGGGACAGCAGAACACTGAAGCTTTCTTT.

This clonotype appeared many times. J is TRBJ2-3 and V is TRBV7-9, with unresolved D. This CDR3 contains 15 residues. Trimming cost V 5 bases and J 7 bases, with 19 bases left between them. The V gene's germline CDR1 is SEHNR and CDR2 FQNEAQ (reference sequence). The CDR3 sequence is CASSMTQTGPNTQYF. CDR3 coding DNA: TGTGCCAGCAGCATGACACAGACTGGACCCAATACGCAGTATTTT.

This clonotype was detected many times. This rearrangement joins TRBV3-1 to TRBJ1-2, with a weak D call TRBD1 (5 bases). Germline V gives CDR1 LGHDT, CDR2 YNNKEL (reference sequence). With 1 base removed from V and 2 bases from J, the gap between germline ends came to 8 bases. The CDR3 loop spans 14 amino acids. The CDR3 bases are TGTGCCAGCAGCCAAGGCGGGACCAACTATGGCTACACCTTC. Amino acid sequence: CASSQGGTNYGYTF.

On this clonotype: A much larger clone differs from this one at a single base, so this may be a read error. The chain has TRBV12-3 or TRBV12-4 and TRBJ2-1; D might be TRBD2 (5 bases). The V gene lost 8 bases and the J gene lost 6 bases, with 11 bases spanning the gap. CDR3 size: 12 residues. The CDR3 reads CASGGSVNEQFF. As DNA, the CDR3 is TGTGCCAGCGGCGGTAGCGTCAATGAGCAGTTCTTC.

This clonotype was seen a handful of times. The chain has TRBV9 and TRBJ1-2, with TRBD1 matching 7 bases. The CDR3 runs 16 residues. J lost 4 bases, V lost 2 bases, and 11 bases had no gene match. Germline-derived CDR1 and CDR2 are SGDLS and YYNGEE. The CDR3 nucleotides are TGTGCCAGCAGCGTTGCACAGGGGAACGGTGCCTATGGCTACACCTTC. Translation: CASSVAQGNGAYGYTF.

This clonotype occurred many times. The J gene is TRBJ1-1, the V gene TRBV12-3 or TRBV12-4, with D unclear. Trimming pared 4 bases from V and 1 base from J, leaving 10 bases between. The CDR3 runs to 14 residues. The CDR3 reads CASSSDGWNTEAFF. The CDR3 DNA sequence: TGTGCCAGCAGTTCCGACGGGTGGAACACTGAAGCTTTCTTT.

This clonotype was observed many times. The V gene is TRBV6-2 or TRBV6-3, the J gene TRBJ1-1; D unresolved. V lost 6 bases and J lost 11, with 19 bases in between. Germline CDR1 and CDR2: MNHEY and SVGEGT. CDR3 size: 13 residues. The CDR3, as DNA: TGTGCCAGCAGGTATAACACTGGACCCAAGGCTTTCTTT. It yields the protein CASRYNTGPKAFF.

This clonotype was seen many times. The CDR3 DNA is TGTGCCAGCAGCCCTATTAGAGCGGCAGGTAAAGCTTTCTTT. It codes for CASSPIRAAGKAFF. The chain uses TRBV27 and TRBJ1-1; unclear D gene. Looked up from germline, CDR1 is MNHEY and CDR2 is SMNVEV (reference sequence). V gave up 6 bases and J gave up 9 bases, with 20 bases separating them. This CDR3 spans 14 amino acids.

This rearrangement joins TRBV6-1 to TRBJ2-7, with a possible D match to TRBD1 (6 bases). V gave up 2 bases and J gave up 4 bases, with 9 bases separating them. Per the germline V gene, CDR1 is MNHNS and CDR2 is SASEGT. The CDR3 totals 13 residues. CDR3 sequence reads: CASSEPGEYEQYF. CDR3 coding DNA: TGTGCCAGCAGTGAACCAGGGGAGTACGAGCAGTACTTC.

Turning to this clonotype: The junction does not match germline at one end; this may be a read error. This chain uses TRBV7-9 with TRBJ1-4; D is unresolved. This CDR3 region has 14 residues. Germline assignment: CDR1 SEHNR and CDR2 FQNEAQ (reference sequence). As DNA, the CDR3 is TGCGCCAGCAGCCAGACGGACCGGGCGGGAAAACTGTTTTTT. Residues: CASSQTDRAGKLFF. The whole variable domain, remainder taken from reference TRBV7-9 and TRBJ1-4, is DTGVSQNPRHKITKRGQNVTFRCDPISEHNRLYWYRQTLGQGPEFLTYFQNEAQLEKSRLLSDRFSAERPKGSFSTLEIQRTEQGDSAMYLCASSQTDRAGKLFFGSGTQLSVL.

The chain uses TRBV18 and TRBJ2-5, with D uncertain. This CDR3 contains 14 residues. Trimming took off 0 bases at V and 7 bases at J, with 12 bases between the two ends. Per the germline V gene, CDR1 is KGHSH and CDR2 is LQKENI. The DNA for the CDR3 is TGTGCCAGCTCACCACCGAACGGTGGTGGGACCCAGTACTTC. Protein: CASSPPNGGGTQYF.

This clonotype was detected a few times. This chain's CDR3 is CASSSSRDRGAFF. DNA of the CDR3: TGTGCCAGCAGCTCGTCCCGGGACAGGGGAGCTTTCTTT. The chain has TRBV5-8 and TRBJ1-1; 10 positions agree with TRBD1. The CDR3 loop spans 13 amino acids. Germline V gene lookup returns CDR1 SGHTS and CDR2 YDEGEE. V trimming: 3 bases; J trimming: 10 bases; junction bases outside the gene matches: 6.

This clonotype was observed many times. The DNA of the CDR3 is TGTGCCACCAGTGATTCCGCCGGCAGGGGGCTAAATGAGCAGTTCTTC. It specifies CATSDSAGRGLNEQFF. This chain uses TRBV24-1 with TRBJ2-1, with 8 nucleotides matching TRBD1. CDR1 and CDR2 (germline): KGHDR, SFDVKD. The junction had 9 bases not matched to a gene; V was cut back by 2 bases and J by 7 bases. This CDR3 region has 16 residues.

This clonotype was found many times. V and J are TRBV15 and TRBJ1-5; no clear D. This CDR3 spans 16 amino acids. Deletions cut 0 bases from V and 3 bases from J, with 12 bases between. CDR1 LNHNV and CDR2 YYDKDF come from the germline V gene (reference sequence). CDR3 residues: CATSRDYGQSNQPQHF. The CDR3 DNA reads TGTGCCACCAGCAGAGATTACGGCCAGTCCAATCAGCCCCAGCATTTT.

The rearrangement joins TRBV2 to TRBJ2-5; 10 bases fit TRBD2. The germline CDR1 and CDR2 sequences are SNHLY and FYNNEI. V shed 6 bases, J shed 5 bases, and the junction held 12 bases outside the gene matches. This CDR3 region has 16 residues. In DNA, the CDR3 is TGTGCCAGCAGACCCCTAGCGGGAGCGGCCGGGGAGACCCAGTACTTC. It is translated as CASRPLAGAAGETQYF.